This T cell receptor beta chain was captured by sequencing in a study of cytomegalovirus exposure and HLA in healthy donors. Across the whole study: There were tens of millions of unique TCRs (from HLA-typed donors) in an early data release.

CDR1 and CDR2 (germline): LGHNA, YSLEER. The CDR3 totals 17 residues. The V and J ends lost 1 base and 3 bases respectively, with 17 bases between them. The PCR ran on 60 Vbeta and 13 Jbeta primers. Using immunoSEQ multiplex PCR, the repertoire was profiled, and TCRdb retains in-frame clones only, with some absent. Among about 110,000 clones, approximately 71% were seen once, and the ten largest hold roughly 8%. General study findings and limits: Likely technical artifact: a cluster of highly shared sequence variants. It was approximately 150 TCR beta chains that were listed as cytomegalovirus-associated. Most subjects' HLA-A and HLA-B alleles were reportedly predicted from TCR beta sequences.

About this clone: Its antigen is as yet unknown.

The source of this sequence is a man between 35 and 55 years old in good health and CMV-seronegative. The sequenced sample was PBMCs. The chain has TRBV4-3 and TRBJ2-3, with a possible D match to TRBD2 (7 bases). The CDR3 DNA reads TGCGCCAGCAGCCAAGGCTTGGGGGGGGCATTTACAGATACGCAGTATTTT. Its protein is CASSQGLGGAFTDTQYF.